These 25 T cell receptor beta chains originate from one sample sequenced in a study of T cells after yellow fever vaccination. MiXCR was run by TCRdb on the 5' RACE reads, yielding one entry per CDR3 protein. The sample has 46,000 or so distinct CDR3 sequences, just under 6.5% seen once; the top ten hold about 10%. The input for sequencing was PBMCs, either bulk or a sorted T-cell subset (CD4+, CD8+, memory, or dextramer-sorted; not recorded which), taken 45 days after the yellow fever booster vaccination. These receptors all stem from a man younger than 40 who received the YFV17D yellow fever vaccine.

This clonotype has ten or more counts. The rearrangement links TRBV10-3 to TRBJ2-5; D is unclear. The V gene's germline CDR1 is ENHRY and CDR2 SYGVKD. The V gene lost 11 bases and the J gene lost 0 bases, with 10 bases spanning the gap. The CDR3 length is 12 residues. The CDR3: CASSWDQETQYF. DNA for the CDR3: TGTGCCTCAAGTTGGGACCAAGAGACCCAGTACTTC.

The table lists this clonotype with many counts. The CDR3 is CASSRGQSNYGYTF. DNA for the CDR3: TGTGCCAGCAGCCGGGGACAGTCTAACTATGGCTACACCTTC. The chain employs TRBV6-2 or TRBV6-3 and TRBJ1-2; TRBD1 matches 7 bases. The length of the CDR3 is 14 residues. CDR1 is MNHEY and CDR2 is SVGEGT in the germline V gene. V was pared by 6 bases and J by 0 bases, with 4 bases of the junction left unmatched.

This clonotype occurred a few times. The rearrangement joins TRBV6-5 to TRBJ2-2; 9 bases fit TRBD2. CDR3 size: 16 residues. Per the germline V gene, CDR1 is MNHEY and CDR2 is SVGAGI. Trimming removed 4 bases from V and 2 bases from J; junction bases left unmatched: 5. The CDR3 protein is CASSSRLAANTGELFF. CDR3 nucleotides: TGTGCCAGCAGTTCACGACTAGCGGCAAACACCGGGGAGCTGTTTTTT.

This clonotype was observed many times. The V gene is TRBV7-2, the J gene TRBJ2-3, with a weak D call TRBD2 (7 bases). CDR1 and CDR2 from the germline V gene are SGHTA and FQGNSA. The CDR3 is 16 residues long. V dropped 1 base and J dropped 4 bases, with 15 bases sitting between them. As DNA, the CDR3 is TGTGCCAGCAGCTTAGTCGACTACGGGGGGCCAGATACGCAGTATTTT. Residues: CASSLVDYGGPDTQYF.

This clonotype was observed a few times. J is TRBJ1-1 and V is TRBV18, with unresolved D. Trimming left V 3 bases short and J 0 bases short, with 11 bases between. There are 15 residues in the CDR3. Germline assignment: CDR1 KGHSH and CDR2 LQKENI. The CDR3: CASSPLNKMNTEAFF. The CDR3 DNA sequence: TGTGCCAGCTCACCCCTAAATAAAATGAACACTGAAGCTTTCTTT.

The sample holds many counts of this clonotype. The chain uses TRBV7-6 and TRBJ1-4; D ambiguous. Looked up from germline, CDR1 is SGHVS and CDR2 is FNYEAQ. V was cut by 2 bases and J by 0 bases, with 4 bases left in between. There are 14 residues in the CDR3. The CDR3 nucleotides read TGTGCCAGCAGCTTACATACAACTAATGAAAAACTGTTTTTT. Protein sequence: CASSLHTTNEKLFF.

This clonotype was seen repeatedly, ten times or more. The J gene is TRBJ2-7, the V gene TRBV20-1; TRBD1 matches at 7 bases. The CDR3 consists of 14 residues. Germline V lookup: CDR1 DFQATT, CDR2 SNEGSKA (reference sequence). V shed 4 bases, J shed 3 bases, and the junction held 9 bases outside the gene matches. The CDR3 spells CSAKPPTGNYEQYF. CDR3 DNA sequence: TGCAGTGCTAAACCGCCGACAGGGAACTACGAGCAGTACTTC.

This clonotype was seen ten or more times. The J gene is TRBJ2-1, the V gene TRBV7-9; D gene unclear. Trimming stripped 2 bases from V and 1 base from J, with 9 bases between. This CDR3 is built from 15 residues. Per germline, CDR1 SEHNR and CDR2 FQNEAQ (reference sequence). The CDR3 region has the DNA TGTGCCAGCAGCTTACGGCCAGATTCCTACAATGAGCAGTTCTTC. It yields the protein CASSLRPDSYNEQFF.

The J gene is TRBJ2-1, the V gene TRBV6-2 or TRBV6-3; D possibly corresponds to TRBD1 (7 bases). V was trimmed by 2 bases and J by 2 bases, leaving 13 bases between them. The CDR3 spans 16 residues. CDR1 and CDR2 (germline): MNHEY, SVGEGT. Here the CDR3 reads CASSYLPGGPYNEQFF. In DNA form, the CDR3 reads TGTGCCAGCAGTTACCTTCCAGGGGGGCCCTACAATGAGCAGTTCTTC.

This clonotype was seen many times. The chain recombines TRBV18 with TRBJ2-2; D remains unclear. This CDR3 is 16 amino acids long. Germline CDR1 is KGHSH and CDR2 is LQKENI. V dropped 3 bases and J dropped 4 bases, with 15 bases sitting between them. The CDR3 DNA is TGTGCCAGCTCACCCTTCAAAAGGTCGGGCACCGGGGAGCTGTTTTTT. Translation: CASSPFKRSGTGELFF. Together with reference TRBV18 and TRBJ2-2, the CDR3 gives the full variable domain: NAGVMQNPRHLVRRRGQEARLRCSPMKGHSHVYWYRQLPEEGLKFMVYLQKENIIDESGMPKERFSAEFPKEGPSILRIQQVVRGDSAAYFCASSPFKRSGTGELFFGEGSRLTVL.

This clonotype has ten or more counts. J is TRBJ1-4 and V is TRBV19; the D gene is possibly TRBD1 (5 bases). The ends were cut back, 3 bases at V and 4 bases at J, with 9 bases in the middle. The CDR3 extends over 14 amino acids. Germline CDR1 LNHDA, CDR2 SQIVND (reference sequence). In DNA, the CDR3 is TGTGCCAGTAGTATCGGGGGTCTTAATGAAAAACTGTTTTTT. Amino acid sequence: CASSIGGLNEKLFF.

The sample holds many counts of this clonotype. This chain uses TRBV2 with TRBJ2-5; 7 nucleotides align to TRBD1. The V gene's germline CDR1 is SNHLY and CDR2 FYNNEI. V lost 6 bases, J lost 4 bases, and 11 bases stayed unmatched. The CDR3 length is 15 residues. The CDR3 here is CASRLKGAFGETQYF. CDR3 nucleotide sequence: TGTGCCAGCAGGCTTAAGGGGGCGTTCGGAGAGACCCAGTACTTC.

This chain joins TRBV3-1 and TRBJ1-2, with 7 bases that match TRBD1. Losses at the gene ends were 1 base for V and 7 bases for J; bases not matched to a gene: 3. Germline CDR1 and CDR2: LGHDT and YNNKEL (reference sequence). The CDR3 consists of 13 residues. As DNA, the CDR3 is TGTGCCAGCAGCCAAGGACAGGGCGTTGGCTACACCTTC. It codes for CASSQGQGVGYTF.

In this sample, this clonotype turned up a few times. The gene calls are TRBV6-2 or TRBV6-3 and TRBJ2-1; D might be TRBD1 or TRBD2, each matching 5 bases. This CDR3 comprises 15 residues. Trimming cost V 10 bases and J 5 bases, with 21 bases left between them. The germline CDR1 and CDR2 sequences are MNHEY and SVGEGT. The CDR3 here is CATLIRDLPNNEQFF. As DNA, the CDR3 is TGTGCCACCCTGATCCGGGACCTCCCTAACAATGAGCAGTTCTTC.

This chain uses TRBV7-2 with TRBJ2-5; the D gene is possibly TRBD2 (7 bases). The germline V gene encodes CDR1 SGHTA and CDR2 FQGNSA. CDR3 size: 14 residues. The V and J ends lost 2 bases and 1 base respectively, with 8 bases between them. The CDR3 DNA sequence: TGTGCCAGCAGCTTACGGGGGGCCCAAGAGACCCAGTACTTC. Translation: CASSLRGAQETQYF.

Relative to its sample, this clonotype is medium-sized (0.01 to 0.1%). The rearrangement joins TRBV5-1 to TRBJ2-2; TRBD2 aligns across 9 bases. Trimming cost V 4 bases and J 3 bases; bases outside gene matches: 13. There are 18 residues in the CDR3. CDR1 is SGHRS, CDR2 YFSETQ, per germline. CDR3 nucleotides: TGCGCCAGCAGCCTAACCAGGCCGGGACTAGCAGACACCGGGGAGCTGTTTTTT. Protein sequence: CASSLTRPGLADTGELFF. Together with reference TRBV5-1 and TRBJ2-2, the CDR3 gives the full variable domain: KAGVTQTPRYLIKTRGQQVTLSCSPISGHRSVSWYQQTPGQGLQFLFEYFSETQRNKGNFPGRFSGRQFSNSRSEMNVSTLELGDSALYLCASSLTRPGLADTGELFFGEGSRLTVL.

This clonotype was counted ten times or more. V usage is TRBV6-5 and J usage is TRBJ2-7, with D hard to call. From germline, CDR1 is MNHEY and CDR2 SVGAGI. The V and J ends lost 0 bases and 6 bases respectively, with 12 bases between them. The CDR3 runs to 14 residues. The CDR3 region is CASSYSFLMGEQYF. In DNA, the CDR3 is TGTGCCAGCAGTTACTCGTTTCTCATGGGCGAGCAGTACTTC.

This clonotype was recorded at least ten times. The J gene is TRBJ2-1, the V gene TRBV29-1; 16 bases match TRBD2. The CDR3 loop spans 13 amino acids. V was clipped by 8 bases and J by 13 bases; unmatched bases: 8. Germline CDR1 and CDR2: SQVTM and ANQGSEA. CDR3 sequence reads: CSFTGTSGRGQFF. CDR3 DNA sequence: TGCAGCTTCACCGGGACTAGCGGGAGGGGCCAGTTCTTC.

This clonotype was seen many times. The chain recombines TRBV7-2 with TRBJ2-7, with 7 nucleotides matching TRBD2. The germline V gene encodes CDR1 SGHTA and CDR2 FQGNSA. The J segment lost 3 bases and the V segment lost 5 bases, leaving 7 bases of the junction unmatched. The CDR3 extends over 14 amino acids. The CDR3 is CASSPFAGDYEQYF. The CDR3 DNA follows: TGTGCCAGCAGCCCTTTCGCGGGAGACTACGAGCAGTACTTC.

This clonotype was counted a few times. The chain employs TRBV5-5 and TRBJ1-1; 8 bases fit TRBD1. The CDR3 totals 15 residues. V was clipped by 5 bases and J by 4 bases; unmatched bases: 10. From germline, CDR1 is SGHKS and CDR2 YYEKEE (reference sequence). CDR3 sequence (DNA): TGTGCCAGCAGTTCTCTCTCAGGGGGCGGCACTGAAGCTTTCTTT. Protein product: CASSSLSGGGTEAFF.

This clonotype has at least ten counts. The chain joins TRBV29-1 to TRBJ2-3; 11 bases align to TRBD2. Germline V gene lookup returns CDR1 SQVTM and CDR2 ANQGSEA. This CDR3 comprises 12 residues. V shed 7 bases, J shed 5 bases, and the junction held 2 bases outside the gene matches. The DNA for the CDR3 is TGCAGCGGCGGGACTAGCGGAGATACGCAGTATTTT. Translation gives CSGGTSGDTQYF.

This clonotype occurred a few times. The chain carries TRBV6-2 or TRBV6-3 and TRBJ1-5; D gene ambiguous. CDR3 length: 15 residues. Germline V gives CDR1 MNHEY, CDR2 SVGEGT. V was pared by 0 bases and J by 2 bases, with 8 bases between. The CDR3 sequence is CASSYSRGRNQPQHF. As DNA, the CDR3 is TGTGCCAGCAGTTACTCGAGAGGGCGCAATCAGCCCCAGCATTTT.

This clonotype was seen ten or more times. The J gene is TRBJ1-5, the V gene TRBV28; D call uncertain. Germline loops: CDR1 MDHEN, CDR2 SYDVKM. CDR3 length: 11 residues. V lost 3 bases, J lost 11 bases, and 8 bases lay in between. The CDR3 is CASSFPWAQHF. CDR3 coding DNA: TGTGCCAGCAGTTTTCCGTGGGCCCAGCATTTT. The entire variable domain, with the rest obtained from reference TRBV28 and TRBJ1-5, is as follows: DVKVTQSSRYLVKRTGEKVFLECVQDMDHENMFWYRQDPGLGLRLIYFSYDVKMKEKGDIPEGYSVSREKKERFSLILESASTNQTSMYLCASSFPWAQHFGDGTRLSIL.

Only a few counts were recorded for this clonotype. The chain carries TRBV7-2 and TRBJ2-7; 11 nucleotides align to TRBD2. The V and J ends lost 1 base and 6 bases, in that order; junction bases with no gene match: 8. CDR1 and CDR2 from the germline V gene are SGHTA and FQGNSA. CDR3 length: 16 residues. CDR3 in amino acids: CASSLDVAGGGLEQYF. The CDR3 DNA follows: TGTGCCAGCAGCTTAGATGTAGCGGGAGGGGGCCTCGAGCAGTACTTC.

At least ten counts were recorded for this clonotype. The chain carries TRBV27 and TRBJ1-3; a weak D match, TRBD1 (5 bases). CDR1 is MNHEY, CDR2 SMNVEV, per germline (reference sequence). CDR3 length: 14 amino acids. The V and J ends lost 0 bases and 9 bases respectively, with 12 bases between them. CDR3 amino acids: CASSLSQGLSTIYF. The CDR3 nucleotides read TGTGCCAGCAGTTTATCTCAGGGCCTGTCCACCATATATTTT.